This T cell receptor (beta chain) was identified in a study of human T cells and chemical hapten exposure. Across the study: An area of 2 cm by 2 to 2.5 cm on upper inner arm skin received 2% DPC for sensitization. Once 0.01% DPC had been applied to the upper back by patch test, readings were taken at 6 days.

This clonotype occurred many times. Time point specified: patch test 2, 6 weeks after DPC sensitization. Treatment: therapeutic diphenylcyclopropenone sensitization with weekly scalp DPC. Looked up from germline, CDR1 is MRHNA and CDR2 is SNTAGT. V was trimmed by 2 bases and J by 0 bases, leaving 12 bases between them. The CDR3 has 16 residues. TCRdb reanalysed the RACE reads using MiXCR and keeps one entry per CDR3 protein. The table lists about 100,000 distinct CDR3 sequences, 11% of them singletons, with roughly 3% in the top ten. Source: whole blood, taken in connection with sensitization to the hapten diphenylcyclopropenone (DPC). The chain combines TRBV6-4 with TRBJ2-3; weak D call: TRBD2 (6 bases). This TCR was recovered from a woman aged 40 to 49 with alopecia areata. Some clones in this sample may be carry-over from other donors' samples. CDR3 in DNA: TGTGCCAGCAGTGACGAGGCTGGACTAAGCACAGATACGCAGTATTTT. It specifies CASSDEAGLSTDTQYF.